This T cell receptor beta chain is from a study of Ad26.COV2.S vaccination and SARS-CoV-2 variants. Notes on the study in general: Assessments of TCR breadth and depth may have underestimated the total T cell responses. Once vaccination had occurred, spike-specific CD8+ and CD4+ T cell responses reportedly showed substantial breadth.

From germline, CDR1 is SGHRS and CDR2 YFSETQ. CDR3 length: 12 amino acids. V was trimmed by 2 bases and J by 4 bases, leaving 5 bases between them. Details on this clone: Its antigen remains unidentified.

As for treatment: roughly 20 received Ad26.COV2.S at low or high dose, single or two shots; several received placebo; per-sample allocation not given. After the first vaccine or placebo injection, samples were drawn on day 63. Boston hosted the donor, who was an adult aged 18-55 years. The shot given was an Ad26 vector that makes Wuhan-strain SARS-CoV-2 spike. TCRdb's copy holds only in-frame clones and misses some; the assay was immunoSEQ multiplex PCR. The table includes about 350,000 clones, more than 85% detected once. This sequence was found in a person between 18 and 59 years old who received the Ad26.COV2.S COVID-19 vaccine or a placebo. The chain combines TRBV5-1 with TRBJ2-3; D not resolved. Sequenced material: peripheral blood, taken in a trial of Ad26.COV2.S vaccine versus placebo. As DNA, the CDR3 is TGCGCCAGCAGCTTCTTCTCAGATACGCAGTATTTT. Translated, it gives CASSFFSDTQYF.